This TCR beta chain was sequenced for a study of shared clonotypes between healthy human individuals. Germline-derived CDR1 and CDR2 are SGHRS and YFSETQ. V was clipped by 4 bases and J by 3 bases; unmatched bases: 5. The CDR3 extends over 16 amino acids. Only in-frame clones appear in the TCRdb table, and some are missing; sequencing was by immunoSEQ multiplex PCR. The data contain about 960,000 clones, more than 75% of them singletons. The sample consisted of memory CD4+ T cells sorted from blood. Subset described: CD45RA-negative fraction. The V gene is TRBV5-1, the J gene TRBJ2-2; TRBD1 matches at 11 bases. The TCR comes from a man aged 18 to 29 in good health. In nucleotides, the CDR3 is TGCGCCAGCAGCCATCGGGACAGGGGGGACACCGGGGAGCTGTTTTTT. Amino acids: CASSHRDRGDTGELFF.